The 29 T cell receptor beta chains reported below all come from one sample, sequenced in a study of CD8+ T cells in alopecia areata. Isolated RNA was reverse transcribed into cDNA used as the sequencing template. The method was immunoSEQ multiplex PCR; TCRdb's version includes in-frame clones alone and lacks a portion of them. This sample has 120,000 to 150,000 clones, with about 86% found just once. As to treatment: oral pan-JAK inhibitor, 5-10 mg twice daily. Sequencing used CD8+ T cells sorted from blood, obtained at week 4, from a patient treated with tofacitinib. All receptors derive from a human donor with alopecia areata.

The chain uses TRBV29-1 and TRBJ2-2, with 10 bases fitting TRBD2. Losses at the gene ends were 5 bases for V and 5 bases for J; bases not matched to a gene: 2. The CDR3 has 13 residues. Germline CDR1 and CDR2: SQVTM and ANQGSEA. CDR3 protein: CSVSGRATGELFF. The CDR3 nucleotides read TGCAGCGTTAGCGGGAGGGCAACCGGGGAGCTGTTTTTT.

This chain connects TRBV6-5 to TRBJ2-5; a possible D gene is TRBD2 (6 bases). This CDR3 is built from 14 residues. The germline V gene has CDR1 MNHEY and CDR2 SVGAGI. Trimming left V 6 bases short and J 5 bases short, with 16 bases between. CDR3 protein: CASRTTLASETQYF. As DNA, the CDR3 is TGTGCCAGCAGGACAACACTAGCCTCGGAGACCCAGTACTTC.

The V gene is TRBV7-6, the J gene TRBJ2-7, with 9 bases that match TRBD2. The CDR3 contains 15 residues. Germline V lookup: CDR1 SGHVS, CDR2 FNYEAQ. V lost 2 bases and J lost 1; bases outside the gene matches: 3. CDR3 bases: TGTGCCAGCAGCTTACGACTAGCGGCTTCCTACGAGCAGTACTTC. Translation: CASSLRLAASYEQYF.

This clone was seen once. The chain employs TRBV9 and TRBJ2-1; tentatively, D is TRBD2 (5 bases). Germline V gene data show CDR1 as SGDLS and CDR2 as YYNGEE. The CDR3 has 13 amino acids. Trimming stripped 7 bases from V and 7 bases from J, with 15 bases between. CDR3 in amino acids: CASQGDSENEQFF. The CDR3 nucleotides read TGTGCCAGCCAAGGTGATAGCGAGAATGAGCAGTTCTTC.

The CDR3 DNA reads TGTGCCAGCAGCTTAACAGGGACCAAAAACATTCAGTACTTC. Its protein is CASSLTGTKNIQYF. The V call is TRBV5-4, the J call TRBJ2-4, with D tentatively TRBD1 (6 bases). The CDR3 spans 14 residues. V was cut by 2 bases and J by 2 bases, with 8 bases left in between. The V gene's germline CDR1 is SGHNT and CDR2 YYREEE (reference sequence).

This chain links TRBV27 with TRBJ1-2; 10 bases are shared with TRBD1. CDR1 and CDR2 (germline): MNHEY, SMNVEV (reference sequence). The CDR3 is 15 residues long. The trim removed 5 bases at V and 4 bases at J, leaving 7 bases unmatched. The CDR3 DNA is TGTGCCAGCAGTCGGGGACAGGGGCGAAGCTATGGCTACACCTTC. As protein: CASSRGQGRSYGYTF.

This chain joins TRBV25-1 and TRBJ2-1; 11 nucleotides align to TRBD2. The CDR3 has 17 amino acids. Unmatched junction bases numbered 9, after V lost 0 bases and J lost 8 bases. The germline V gene encodes CDR1 MGHDK and CDR2 SYGVNS. The CDR3 nucleotides are TGTGCCAGCAGTGAATATATTAGCGGGGGGGCCTTAGATGAGCAGTTCTTC. Its protein product is CASSEYISGGALDEQFF.

This sequence joins TRBV11-2 and TRBJ2-3; D might be TRBD2 (6 bases). The CDR3 runs 19 residues. The germline CDR1 and CDR2 sequences are SGHAT and FQNNGV. With 0 bases removed from V and 3 bases from J, the gap between germline ends came to 22 bases. This CDR3 reads CASSLDVFGGGRLTDTQYF. As DNA, the CDR3 is TGTGCCAGCAGCTTAGACGTTTTCGGCGGAGGGAGGTTGACAGATACGCAGTATTTT.

The J gene is TRBJ2-3, the V gene TRBV2, with D perhaps matching TRBD2 (6 bases). CDR1 and CDR2 (germline): SNHLY, FYNNEI. Between the trimmed V and J ends, which lost 8 bases and 0 bases, there was a span of 24 bases. The CDR3 sequence is 18 residues long. The CDR3 sequence is CASGGSSGRPTSTDTQYF. The DNA of the CDR3 is TGTGCCAGCGGGGGGTCCAGCGGCCGGCCCACTAGCACAGATACGCAGTATTTT.

This clone has only a few counts. V usage is TRBV19 and J usage is TRBJ2-1, with TRBD2 matching over 7 bases. The germline CDR1 and CDR2 sequences are LNHDA and SQIVND (reference sequence). The CDR3 is 14 residues long. V shed 3 bases, J shed 8 bases, and the junction held 7 bases outside the gene matches. Here the CDR3 reads CASSIPGGGDEQFF. The DNA of the CDR3 is TGTGCCAGTAGTATCCCGGGAGGCGGCGATGAGCAGTTCTTC. The variable domain in full, completed from reference TRBV19 and TRBJ2-1, reads DGGITQSPKYLFRKEGQNVTLSCEQNLNHDAMYWYRQDPGQGLRLIYYSQIVNDFQKGDIAEGYSVSREKKESFPLTVTSAQKNPTAFYLCASSIPGGGDEQFFGPGTRLTVL.

This chain joins TRBV11-2 and TRBJ2-5; D is unresolved. Germline assignment: CDR1 SGHAT and CDR2 FQNNGV. Trimming removed 5 bases at V and 2 bases at J, with 12 bases between. This CDR3 contains 14 residues. The CDR3 reads CASSPLVGQETQYF. CDR3 nucleotides: TGTGCCAGCAGCCCTTTGGTAGGGCAAGAGACCCAGTACTTC.

The gene calls are TRBV5-6 and TRBJ2-6; no clear D gene. CDR3 length: 14 amino acids. CDR1 is SGHDT and CDR2 is YYEEEE in the germline V gene. V was shortened by 0 bases and J by 2 bases, with 3 bases between the two germline ends. The CDR3 nucleotides read TGTGCCAGCAGCTTGGGGGCTGGGGCCAACGTCCTGACTTTC. It translates to CASSLGAGANVLTF.

This chain links TRBV29-1 with TRBJ2-7; D perhaps matches TRBD1 (6 bases). From germline, CDR1 is SQVTM and CDR2 ANQGSEA. Trimming shortened V by 3 bases and J by 2 bases, and 14 bases separated the two germline ends. CDR3 size: 14 residues. This CDR3 is CSVEMADSTYEQYF. DNA for the CDR3: TGCAGCGTTGAGATGGCGGACAGTACCTACGAGCAGTACTTC.

As for this clone: The identical CDR3 is also encoded by other nucleotide sequences in the sample. This chain uses TRBV5-1 with TRBJ2-7; D possibly corresponds to TRBD1 (6 bases). Trimming stripped 2 bases from V and 3 bases from J, with 12 bases between. The CDR3 is 14 residues long. CDR1 and CDR2 from the germline V gene are SGHRS and YFSETQ. The CDR3, as DNA: TGCGCCAGCAGCTTAGGGACAACTAGCTACGAGCAGTACTTC. It is translated as CASSLGTTSYEQYF.

The J gene is TRBJ2-1, the V gene TRBV7-3; D unresolved. The CDR3 consists of 11 residues. Looked up from germline, CDR1 is SGHTA and CDR2 is FQGTGA. V lost 6 bases to trimming and J lost 7 bases, with 7 bases between them. The CDR3 bases are TGTGCCAGCAGGTATTCGAATGAGCAGTTCTTC. Its protein is CASRYSNEQFF.

This chain uses TRBV4-1 with TRBJ2-3; D is perhaps TRBD1 (5 bases). CDR3 length: 15 amino acids. Germline CDR1 is MGHRA and CDR2 is YSYEKL. V lost 2 bases, J lost 2 bases, and 11 bases lay in between. The CDR3 DNA sequence: TGCGCCAGCAGCCAATCGCAGGGAAACACAGATACGCAGTATTTT. This encodes CASSQSQGNTDTQYF.

The chain recombines TRBV7-7 with TRBJ1-3; D gene ambiguous. V lost 1 base and J 6 bases, leaving 13 bases between the germline ends. CDR3 length: 15 amino acids. Germline CDR1 reads SSHAT; CDR2 reads FNYEAQ (reference sequence). CDR3 residues: CASSLGRGGENTIYF. The CDR3 DNA sequence: TGTGCCAGCAGCTTAGGGCGGGGAGGCGAAAACACCATATATTTT.

The genes are TRBV4-1 and TRBJ2-7; the match to TRBD2 covers 7 bases. Germline assignment: CDR1 MGHRA and CDR2 YSYEKL. The V segment lost 0 bases and the J segment 7 bases; nucleotides outside the gene matches: 0. The CDR3 contains 12 residues. The CDR3, as DNA: TGCGCCAGCAGCCAAGAAGCGGGGGAGCAGTACTTC. Amino acids: CASSQEAGEQYF.

V gene TRBV29-1 combines with J gene TRBJ2-7, with D maybe TRBD1 (6 bases). Germline loops: CDR1 SQVTM, CDR2 ANQGSEA. The CDR3 length is 13 residues. V lost 5 bases and J 1 base, leaving 12 bases between the germline ends. For the CDR3, the DNA is TGCAGCGTTAAGAGGACAGAGTCCTACGAGCAGTACTTC. It translates to CSVKRTESYEQYF.

The V call is TRBV25-1, the J call TRBJ2-2, with a tentative D call TRBD2 (5 bases). Trimming shortened V by 0 bases and J by 4 bases, and 9 bases separated the two germline ends. CDR1 and CDR2 (germline): MGHDK, SYGVNS. CDR3 length equals 15 residues. The CDR3 nucleotides are TGTGCCAGCAGTGAATATAGAGGGTCCACCGGGGAGCTGTTTTTT. Translation: CASSEYRGSTGELFF.

The genes are TRBV27 and TRBJ2-7, with D perhaps assigned TRBD1 or TRBD2 (5 bases each). V shed 4 bases and J shed 6 bases, with 22 bases lying between them. Germline V gives CDR1 MNHEY, CDR2 SMNVEV (reference sequence). This CDR3 has 16 residues. CDR3 DNA: TGTGCCAGCAGTTCCCACCCCGGGGCAGATCGGGGCGAGCAGTACTTC. Protein: CASSSHPGADRGEQYF.

The chain recombines TRBV6-6 with TRBJ2-2, with D hard to call. V was pared by 10 bases and J by 5 bases, with 8 bases between. The CDR3 length is 11 residues. CDR1 is MNHNY, CDR2 SVGAGI, per germline (reference sequence). CDR3 loop: CAILGTGELFF. CDR3 DNA sequence: TGTGCCATCCTCGGAACCGGGGAGCTGTTTTTT.

This clone has only one observation. V and J are TRBV5-4 and TRBJ2-2; 9 nucleotides align to TRBD1. V trimming: 4 bases; J trimming: 4 bases; junction bases outside the gene matches: 8. From germline, CDR1 is SGHNT and CDR2 YYREEE (reference sequence). The length of the CDR3 is 16 residues. The CDR3 DNA reads as TGTGCCAGCAGCACGCCGGGACAGGGTTTCACCGGGGAGCTGTTTTTT. Protein sequence: CASSTPGQGFTGELFF.

Here the CDR3 reads CSVAGLAGDYEQYF. CDR3 nucleotide sequence: TGCAGCGTGGCAGGACTAGCGGGAGACTACGAGCAGTACTTC. The chain links TRBV29-1 to TRBJ2-7; TRBD2 aligns across 13 bases. The CDR3 is 14 residues long. In germline, CDR1 is SQVTM, CDR2 ANQGSEA. V was pared by 6 bases and J by 3 bases, with 5 bases of the junction left unmatched.

The chain joins TRBV29-1 to TRBJ2-7; tentatively, D is TRBD2 (5 bases). The CDR3 covers 17 residues. The germline gives CDR1 SQVTM, CDR2 ANQGSEA. The V end was cut by 2 bases, the J end by 6 bases, with 26 bases between. The CDR3 region has the DNA TGCAGCGTTGAAAGGCGGCCCCCTCGAGGGTCCCCGCGCGAGCAGTACTTC. This codes for CSVERRPPRGSPREQYF.

This clone occurred a few times. This rearrangement joins TRBV5-1 to TRBJ2-1, with unresolved D. The CDR3 is 14 residues long. V shed 0 bases and J shed 4 bases, with 8 bases lying between them. Germline V gives CDR1 SGHRS, CDR2 YFSETQ. The CDR3 spells CASSLGGSYNEQFF. CDR3 nucleotides: TGCGCCAGCAGCTTGGGGGGATCGTACAATGAGCAGTTCTTC. Looking up the rest from reference TRBV5-1 and TRBJ2-1 gives the full variable domain: KAGVTQTPRYLIKTRGQQVTLSCSPISGHRSVSWYQQTPGQGLQFLFEYFSETQRNKGNFPGRFSGRQFSNSRSEMNVSTLELGDSALYLCASSLGGSYNEQFFGPGTRLTVL.

This chain links TRBV27 with TRBJ1-1; a possible D gene is TRBD1 (6 bases). Trimming cost V 6 bases and J 5 bases, with 10 bases left between them. The CDR3 length is 12 residues. Per the germline V gene, CDR1 is MNHEY and CDR2 is SMNVEV (reference sequence). Written as DNA, the CDR3 is TGTGCCAGCAGCCTGAGGGGGACTGAAGCTTTCTTT. Translating it yields CASSLRGTEAFF.

This rearrangement joins TRBV11-2 to TRBJ2-2; no firm D call. Per germline, CDR1 SGHAT and CDR2 FQNNGV. V lost 0 bases, J lost 7 bases, and 12 bases lay in between. The CDR3 covers 15 residues. The CDR3 spells CASSLDLTAYGELFF. CDR3 coding DNA: TGTGCCAGCAGCTTAGATCTGACTGCTTACGGGGAGCTGTTTTTT. The full variable domain, completed using reference TRBV11-2 and TRBJ2-2, is EAGVAQSPRYKIIEKRQSVAFWCNPISGHATLYWYQQILGQGPKLLIQFQNNGVVDDSQLPKDRFSAERLKGVDSTLKIQPAKLEDSAVYLCASSLDLTAYGELFFGEGSRLTVL.

The chain carries TRBV19 and TRBJ2-1, with 10 nucleotides matching TRBD1. The V segment lost 11 bases and the J segment 3 bases; nucleotides outside the gene matches: 16. The CDR3 consists of 17 residues. CDR1 LNHDA and CDR2 SQIVND come from the germline V gene (reference sequence). CDR3 sequence reads: CAPHSGTGQGIYNEQFF. The CDR3 bases are TGTGCCCCACATTCAGGAACGGGACAGGGGATCTACAATGAGCAGTTCTTC. The variable domain in full, with the rest retrieved from reference TRBV19 and TRBJ2-1, is DGGITQSPKYLFRKEGQNVTLSCEQNLNHDAMYWYRQDPGQGLRLIYYSQIVNDFQKGDIAEGYSVSREKKESFPLTVTSAQKNPTAFYLCAPHSGTGQGIYNEQFFGPGTRLTVL.